This T cell receptor (beta chain) was observed in a study of shared clonotypes between healthy human individuals. The study's findings and limits: Donor scarcity curtailed the genetic and exposure-history diversity represented herein. Sequencing depth was predicted to influence how clonotypes are shared among donors.

Produced via immunoSEQ multiplex PCR; TCRdb's table is partial and in-frame only. The table records hundreds of thousands of clones, over 60% of them present only once. Roughly 82 million PBMCs served as the genomic DNA source for unsorted samples. This CDR3 has 14 amino acids. Germline lookup yields CDR1 MNHNS and CDR2 SASEGT. With 6 bases clipped from V and 4 bases from J, the junction kept 8 bases outside the gene matches. Of note for this clone: Antigen: not known.

This rearrangement joins TRBV6-1 to TRBJ1-2; 7 nucleotides align to TRBD1. Material for sequencing was PBMCs. The sequence was collected from a middle-aged woman in good health. Some clones in this sample may be carry-over from other donors' samples. The CDR3 reads CASSTDRATYGYTF. CDR3 nucleotides: TGTGCCAGCAGCACTGACAGGGCCACCTATGGCTACACCTTC.